This is a list of T cell receptor beta chains from one sample in a study of cytomegalovirus exposure and HLA in healthy donors. TCRdb's table, derived via immunoSEQ multiplex PCR, lists solely in-frame clones and lacks some. The profile shows about 100,000 clones, around four fifths of them singletons. Material for sequencing was PBMCs. Receptors originate from a woman aged 55 to 70 in good health and CMV-seronegative. Each CDR3 is given with its conserved first and last residue. Fields, in order: clone size, D gene, J gene, V gene, CDR3 DNA, CDR3 protein. D genes are given only for firm matches. Size tells how often a clone was seen (once, few, many) or the class of an expanded clone, and some rows leave it out.

abundance: NA; d_gene: TRBD1; j_gene: TRBJ1-2; v_gene: TRBV5-1; CDR3nt: TGCGCCAGCAAGACAGGGCTCACTAACTATGGCTACACCTTC; CDR3aa: CASKTGLTNYGYTF
abundance: NA; d_gene: TRBD2; j_gene: TRBJ2-7; v_gene: TRBV6-5; CDR3nt: TGTGCCAGCAGTCTGACTAGCGGGGGATCCTACGAGCAGTACTTC; CDR3aa: CASSLTSGGSYEQYF
abundance: NA; d_gene: TRBD2; j_gene: TRBJ2-1; v_gene: TRBV28; CDR3nt: TGTGCCAGCAGTTTTGTGGGGGAGGGCGGTGAGCAGTTCTTC; CDR3aa: CASSFVGEGGEQFF
abundance: few; d_gene: TRBD1; j_gene: TRBJ2-7; v_gene: TRBV11-2; CDR3nt: TGTGCCAGCAGCTTTACAGGGGGGAGCTCCTACGAGCAGTACTTC; CDR3aa: CASSFTGGSSYEQYF
abundance: NA; d_gene: TRBD1; j_gene: TRBJ2-5; v_gene: TRBV6-1; CDR3nt: TGTGCCAGCCTAGGGGGCGGAGGTCGGGAGACCCAGTACTTC; CDR3aa: CASLGGGGRETQYF
abundance: few; d_gene: NA; j_gene: TRBJ1-1; v_gene: TRBV5-1; CDR3nt: TGCGCCAGCAGCTTGGACAGGATCGGTGCTTTCTTT; CDR3aa: CASSLDRIGAFF
abundance: NA; d_gene: NA; j_gene: TRBJ2-2; v_gene: TRBV29-1; CDR3nt: TGCAGCGTAAAGCTACCCACCGGGGAGCTGTTTTTT; CDR3aa: CSVKLPTGELFF
abundance: NA; d_gene: NA; j_gene: TRBJ1-2; v_gene: TRBV28; CDR3nt: TGTGCCACCGGCGGCAGTCTAAACTATGGCTACACCTTC; CDR3aa: CATGGSLNYGYTF
abundance: NA; d_gene: NA; j_gene: TRBJ2-7; v_gene: TRBV28; CDR3nt: TGTGCCACCTCTACTAGGTTTTACGAGCAGTACTTC; CDR3aa: CATSTRFYEQYF
abundance: NA; d_gene: TRBD1; j_gene: TRBJ2-7; v_gene: TRBV7-2; CDR3nt: TGTGCCAGCAGCTTAAGCGGGACAGGGGGCAGGTACGAGCAGTACTTC; CDR3aa: CASSLSGTGGRYEQYF
abundance: NA; d_gene: TRBD1; j_gene: TRBJ1-2; v_gene: TRBV10-3; CDR3nt: TGTGCCATCAGTGACTTCTCGACAGGGGGCCCTATATACTATGGCTACACCTTC; CDR3aa: CAISDFSTGGPIYYGYTF
abundance: NA; d_gene: TRBD1; j_gene: TRBJ2-7; v_gene: TRBV5-1; CDR3nt: TGCGCCAGCAGCACGACAGGGAGCTCCTACGAGCAGTACTTC; CDR3aa: CASSTTGSSYEQYF
abundance: NA; d_gene: NA; j_gene: TRBJ2-5; v_gene: TRBV7-9; CDR3nt: TGTGCCAGCAGCTTAGCTGACAACAGGGCGGAGACCCAGTACTTC; CDR3aa: CASSLADNRAETQYF
abundance: NA; d_gene: NA; j_gene: TRBJ1-4; v_gene: TRBV5-1; CDR3nt: TGCGCCAGCAGCATCCGGGTCGTGACAGGTGGTGAAAAACTGTTTTTT; CDR3aa: CASSIRVVTGGEKLFF
abundance: NA; d_gene: TRBD1; j_gene: TRBJ1-2; v_gene: TRBV29-1; CDR3nt: TGCAGCGTTGCCTCCGGACAGGGGGGCTATGGCTACACCTTC; CDR3aa: CSVASGQGGYGYTF
abundance: NA; d_gene: TRBD1; j_gene: TRBJ2-5; v_gene: TRBV4-1; CDR3nt: TGCGCCAGCAGCAAACGGGACAGTGGGCAAGAGACCCAGTACTTC; CDR3aa: CASSKRDSGQETQYF
abundance: once; d_gene: TRBD1; j_gene: TRBJ2-5; v_gene: TRBV7-9; CDR3nt: TGTGCCAGCAGCTTAGGGGGTGGGACAGGGAAGCGAGAGACCCAGTACTTC; CDR3aa: CASSLGGGTGKRETQYF
abundance: once; d_gene: TRBD1; j_gene: TRBJ1-2; v_gene: TRBV28; CDR3nt: TGTGCCAGCTCACAGGGGGCGCGTGGCTACACCTTC; CDR3aa: CASSQGARGYTF
abundance: once; d_gene: TRBD1; j_gene: TRBJ2-7; v_gene: TRBV2; CDR3nt: TGTGCCAGCAGCGCACAGGGGGCGGTCAACGAGCAGTACTTC; CDR3aa: CASSAQGAVNEQYF
abundance: NA; d_gene: NA; j_gene: TRBJ2-1; v_gene: TRBV4-1; CDR3nt: TGCGCCAGCAGCCAAGGGACTACCTACAATGAGCAGTTCTTC; CDR3aa: CASSQGTTYNEQFF
abundance: once; d_gene: NA; j_gene: TRBJ2-3; v_gene: TRBV7-2; CDR3nt: TGTGCCAGCAGCTCCCGGGACTCGGAAGATACGCAGTATTTT; CDR3aa: CASSSRDSEDTQYF
abundance: NA; d_gene: TRBD2; j_gene: TRBJ2-7; v_gene: TRBV5-5; CDR3nt: TGTGCCAGCAGCCTCGTCGGGACTAGCGGGGGTCGAGAGCAGTACTTC; CDR3aa: CASSLVGTSGGREQYF
abundance: few; d_gene: NA; j_gene: TRBJ1-1; v_gene: TRBV7-9; CDR3nt: TGTGCCAGCAGCTTAGAGATCCGGGCTTTCTTT; CDR3aa: CASSLEIRAFF
abundance: once; d_gene: TRBD1; j_gene: TRBJ1-2; v_gene: TRBV4-3; CDR3nt: TGCGCCAGCACGCAGGGAAGACAGGGTAGGACTGGCTACACCTTC; CDR3aa: CASTQGRQGRTGYTF
abundance: NA; d_gene: NA; j_gene: TRBJ1-1; v_gene: TRBV6-5; CDR3nt: TGTGCCAGCAGTTACCTAGGACATATGAACACTGAAGCTTTCTTT; CDR3aa: CASSYLGHMNTEAFF
abundance: NA; d_gene: NA; j_gene: TRBJ2-2; v_gene: TRBV29-1; CDR3nt: TGCAGCGTCCAAAGGGGGAACACCGGGGAGCTGTTTTTT; CDR3aa: CSVQRGNTGELFF
abundance: NA; d_gene: TRBD1; j_gene: TRBJ2-3; v_gene: TRBV7-9; CDR3nt: TGTGCCAGCAGCTCTAGGGGGACAGGGGGCACAGATACGCAGTATTTT; CDR3aa: CASSSRGTGGTDTQYF
abundance: NA; d_gene: NA; j_gene: TRBJ1-2; v_gene: TRBV10-2; CDR3nt: TGCGCCAGCAGTGACCCAGGGCCCTATGGCTACACCTTC; CDR3aa: CASSDPGPYGYTF
abundance: NA; d_gene: TRBD1; j_gene: TRBJ1-1; v_gene: TRBV28; CDR3nt: TGTGCCAGCTCGATTACAGGGGGAATAGGGAACACTGAAGCTTTCTTT; CDR3aa: CASSITGGIGNTEAFF
abundance: NA; d_gene: TRBD1; j_gene: TRBJ2-7; v_gene: TRBV5-1; CDR3nt: TGCGCCAGCAGCTTAAGACAGGGGGCAGGAGAGCAGTACTTC; CDR3aa: CASSLRQGAGEQYF
abundance: NA; d_gene: NA; j_gene: TRBJ1-1; v_gene: TRBV4-3; CDR3nt: TGCGCCAGCAGCCAAGTTAAGAACACTGAAGCTTTCTTT; CDR3aa: CASSQVKNTEAFF
abundance: few; d_gene: TRBD2; j_gene: TRBJ2-1; v_gene: TRBV11-3; CDR3nt: TGTGCCAGCAGTAGTAGCGGGGACTACAATGAGCAGTTCTTC; CDR3aa: CASSSSGDYNEQFF
abundance: NA; d_gene: NA; j_gene: TRBJ1-5; v_gene: TRBV15; CDR3nt: TGTGCCACCAGCAGAGTGGAACAGCCTTATCAGCCCCAGCATTTT; CDR3aa: CATSRVEQPYQPQHF
abundance: few; d_gene: TRBD1; j_gene: TRBJ2-7; v_gene: TRBV6-1; CDR3nt: TGTGCCAGCAGGACCGGGACAGCCGACTACGAGCAGTACTTC; CDR3aa: CASRTGTADYEQYF
abundance: NA; d_gene: NA; j_gene: TRBJ2-7; v_gene: TRBV5-6; CDR3nt: TGTGCCAGCAGCTTGGCGGCGGCTCTGGAGTACTTC; CDR3aa: CASSLAAALEYF
abundance: NA; d_gene: TRBD1; j_gene: TRBJ1-4; v_gene: TRBV18; CDR3nt: TGTGCCAGCTCACCGGGGACAGACAGAGAAAAACTGTTTTTT; CDR3aa: CASSPGTDREKLFF
abundance: NA; d_gene: NA; j_gene: TRBJ2-5; v_gene: TRBV5-4; CDR3nt: TGTGCCAGCAGCTTTGGGGCGGGGAAGTACCAAGAGACCCAGTACTTC; CDR3aa: CASSFGAGKYQETQYF
abundance: few; d_gene: TRBD2; j_gene: TRBJ2-1; v_gene: TRBV11-2; CDR3nt: TGTGCCAGCAGCCTACTAGCGCCAGTGCCTTTATTCTTC; CDR3aa: CASSLLAPVPLFF
abundance: NA; d_gene: NA; j_gene: TRBJ1-2; v_gene: TRBV4-3; CDR3nt: TGCGCCAGCAGCCAAGATGGGGAGGGGTATGGCTACACCTTC; CDR3aa: CASSQDGEGYGYTF
abundance: NA; d_gene: NA; j_gene: TRBJ1-1; v_gene: TRBV5-1; CDR3nt: TGCGCCAGCAGCGGAGCAATCACTGAAGCTTTCTTT; CDR3aa: CASSGAITEAFF
abundance: NA; d_gene: TRBD2; j_gene: TRBJ2-1; v_gene: TRBV27; CDR3nt: TGTGCCAGCAGTTTATCGTACCCCGGACTAGCGGGAGGGTACAATGAGCAGTTCTTC; CDR3aa: CASSLSYPGLAGGYNEQFF
abundance: NA; d_gene: NA; j_gene: TRBJ2-7; v_gene: TRBV7-9; CDR3nt: TGTGCCAGCAGGGGGAGTTACGAGCAGTACTTC; CDR3aa: CASRGSYEQYF
abundance: NA; d_gene: NA; j_gene: TRBJ1-5; v_gene: TRBV21-1; CDR3nt: TGTGCCAGCACCAACGGGCTATCGGGACAGGGTTTTCAGCCCCAGCATTTT; CDR3aa: CASTNGLSGQGFQPQHF
abundance: NA; d_gene: NA; j_gene: TRBJ1-1; v_gene: TRBV7-2; CDR3nt: TGTGCCAGCAGCGCGGTAAAAAACGCCAGGAGGGACACTGAAGCTTTCTTT; CDR3aa: CASSAVKNARRDTEAFF
abundance: NA; d_gene: NA; j_gene: TRBJ1-2; v_gene: TRBV6-5; CDR3nt: TGTGCCAGCAGAGGAGGGTCTAACTATGGCTACACCTTC; CDR3aa: CASRGGSNYGYTF
abundance: NA; d_gene: NA; j_gene: TRBJ2-7; v_gene: TRBV6-4; CDR3nt: TGTGCCATCCGCGGGGTCTGCGAGCAGTACTTC; CDR3aa: CAIRGVCEQYF
abundance: NA; d_gene: NA; j_gene: TRBJ1-2; v_gene: TRBV12-5; CDR3nt: TGTGCTAGTGGTTTGGGGGGGGGTAACTATGGCTACACCTTC; CDR3aa: CASGLGGGNYGYTF
abundance: once; d_gene: NA; j_gene: TRBJ2-1; v_gene: TRBV28; CDR3nt: TGTGCCAGCAGTACTCTCGGGTCCGGCAGCAACAATGAGCAGTTCTTC; CDR3aa: CASSTLGSGSNNEQFF
abundance: NA; d_gene: NA; j_gene: TRBJ2-7; v_gene: TRBV6-6; CDR3nt: TGTGCCAGCAGACCCCCCGGGACTCCCGCCTACGAGCAGTACTTC; CDR3aa: CASRPPGTPAYEQYF
abundance: few; d_gene: NA; j_gene: TRBJ2-1; v_gene: TRBV4-3; CDR3nt: TGCGCCAGCAGCCAAGAACTGAACAATGAGCAGTTCTTC; CDR3aa: CASSQELNNEQFF
abundance: NA; d_gene: TRBD2; j_gene: TRBJ2-7; v_gene: TRBV27; CDR3nt: TGTGCCAGCAGTTTAGCGGGAGGGCCCTACGAGCAGTACTTC; CDR3aa: CASSLAGGPYEQYF
abundance: NA; d_gene: TRBD1; j_gene: TRBJ2-7; v_gene: TRBV10-3; CDR3nt: TGTGCCATCAGTGAACACGGACAGGGGGGCTACGAGCAGTACTTC; CDR3aa: CAISEHGQGGYEQYF
abundance: few; d_gene: NA; j_gene: TRBJ1-1; v_gene: TRBV6-1; CDR3nt: TGTGCCAGCAGCACAACAGTGAACACTGAAGCTTTCTTT; CDR3aa: CASSTTVNTEAFF
abundance: few; d_gene: TRBD2; j_gene: TRBJ2-3; v_gene: TRBV4-3; CDR3nt: TGCGCCAGCAGCCCGCTAGCGGGAGGGGCAGATACGCAGTATTTT; CDR3aa: CASSPLAGGADTQYF
abundance: NA; d_gene: TRBD1; j_gene: TRBJ1-5; v_gene: TRBV28; CDR3nt: TGTGCCAGCACCCATCAGTGGACAGGGCCCCAGCATTTT; CDR3aa: CASTHQWTGPQHF
abundance: NA; d_gene: NA; j_gene: TRBJ2-1; v_gene: TRBV20-1; CDR3nt: TGCAGTGCTTCGGCGGGGTATGAGCAGTTCTTC; CDR3aa: CSASAGYEQFF
abundance: NA; d_gene: TRBD1; j_gene: TRBJ1-6; v_gene: TRBV7-9; CDR3nt: TGTGCCAGCAGCTCCGGGACAGCTAATTCACCCCTCCACTTT; CDR3aa: CASSSGTANSPLHF
abundance: NA; d_gene: NA; j_gene: TRBJ1-2; v_gene: TRBV11-2; CDR3nt: TGTGCCAGCAGCTTAGATCCCAGGGAAGGGGCGAACTATGGCTACACCTTC; CDR3aa: CASSLDPREGANYGYTF
abundance: NA; d_gene: TRBD2; j_gene: TRBJ2-5; v_gene: TRBV6-5; CDR3nt: TGTGCCAGCAGACTCCGCGGGGGCCAAGAGACCCAGTACTTC; CDR3aa: CASRLRGGQETQYF
abundance: NA; d_gene: NA; j_gene: TRBJ1-3; v_gene: TRBV7-9; CDR3nt: TGTGCCAGCAGCCTCGGGGGTGACACCATATATTTT; CDR3aa: CASSLGGDTIYF